This T cell receptor beta chain was retrieved from a study of T cell repertoires in cytomegalovirus infection. Study information: An indication of both CMV infection and matching HLA type came from public TCR beta signatures. Study outcomes and limitations: Pooled public TCR beta family frequency picked out CMV carriers with the relevant HLA. HLA-C-restricted, CMV-specific TCR beta clonotypes were dominant ex vivo.

TCRdb redid the calling of the reads with MiXCR, one entry per CDR3 protein. The profile covers 490,000 or so distinct CDR3 sequences, with about 11% appearing a single time and about 10% taken by the ten largest. The table lists this clonotype with many counts. Its antigen is not known. The V end was cut by 4 bases, the J end by 6 bases, with 19 bases between. The CDR3 loop spans 16 amino acids. Germline V gene data show CDR1 as LNHDA and CDR2 as SQIVND (reference sequence). This TCR was recovered from a human donor in good health (CMV status not recorded). Some clones in this sample may be carry-over from other donors' samples. The chain employs TRBV19 and TRBJ2-1; D perhaps matches TRBD2 (5 bases). The sequencing input was PBMCs. CDR3 protein: CASSRASRVVGNEQFF. CDR3 sequence (DNA): TGTGCCAGTAGTAGGGCTAGCCGGGTTGTCGGCAATGAGCAGTTCTTC. Supplemented by reference TRBV19 and TRBJ2-1, the full variable domain reads DGGITQSPKYLFRKEGQNVTLSCEQNLNHDAMYWYRQDPGQGLRLIYYSQIVNDFQKGDIAEGYSVSREKKESFPLTVTSAQKNPTAFYLCASSRASRVVGNEQFFGPGTRLTVL.